This note documents a single T cell receptor beta chain sequence. Its target is unknown. A single record per CDR3 protein comes from TCRdb applying MiXCR to the 5' RACE reads. Of hundreds of thousands of distinct CDR3 sequences in the sample, about 20% were seen once. The sample comes from a study of T-cell memory formation after mild COVID-19. Study results and limitations: Pre-infection memory showed some responding clones, and this suggested that cross-reactive memory joined.

Germline CDR1 reads SGHKS; CDR2 reads YYEKEE (reference sequence). V was cut by 4 bases and J by 4 bases, with 17 bases left in between. This CDR3 spans 15 amino acids. Sequencing was done on a sample of PBMCs or a T cell subset sorted from them (not recorded which). The chain links TRBV5-5 to TRBJ2-5; perhaps TRBD2 as D (6 bases). The sequence was collected from an adult woman who had mild COVID-19 (a few samples of this study predate the infection). Cell type and time point are not known. For the CDR3, the DNA is TGTGCCAGCAGCCCGGGGGTGGCCTCCAGAGAGACCCAGTACTTC. Translation: CASSPGVASRETQYF.